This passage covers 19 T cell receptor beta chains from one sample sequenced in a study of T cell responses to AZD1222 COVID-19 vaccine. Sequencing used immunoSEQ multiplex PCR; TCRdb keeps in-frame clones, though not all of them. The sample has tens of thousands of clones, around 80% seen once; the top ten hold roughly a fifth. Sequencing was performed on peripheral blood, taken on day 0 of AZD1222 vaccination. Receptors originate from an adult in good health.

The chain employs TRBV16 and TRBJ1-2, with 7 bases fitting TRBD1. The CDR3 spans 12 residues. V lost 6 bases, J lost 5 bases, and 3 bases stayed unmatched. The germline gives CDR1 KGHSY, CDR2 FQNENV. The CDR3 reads CASRRQGYGYTF. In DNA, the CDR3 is TGTGCCAGCAGGCGACAGGGTTATGGCTACACCTTC.

CDR3: CSAFRGLAGGPSTDTQYF. The CDR3 region has the DNA TGCAGCGCCTTCCGGGGACTAGCGGGAGGGCCCTCCACAGATACGCAGTATTTT. The rearrangement joins TRBV29-1 to TRBJ2-3; 16 nucleotides agree with TRBD2. J lost 2 bases, V lost 7 bases, and 12 bases had no gene match. The CDR3 sequence is 18 residues long. Germline CDR1 and CDR2: SQVTM and ANQGSEA.

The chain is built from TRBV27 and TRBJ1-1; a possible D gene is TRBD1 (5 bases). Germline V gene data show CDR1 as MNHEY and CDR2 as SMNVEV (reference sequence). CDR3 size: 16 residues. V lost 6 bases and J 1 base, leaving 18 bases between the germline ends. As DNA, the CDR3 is TGTGCCAGCAGCCGCCCCTCCGGTGGGACGAACACTGAAGCTTTCTTT. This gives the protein CASSRPSGGTNTEAFF.

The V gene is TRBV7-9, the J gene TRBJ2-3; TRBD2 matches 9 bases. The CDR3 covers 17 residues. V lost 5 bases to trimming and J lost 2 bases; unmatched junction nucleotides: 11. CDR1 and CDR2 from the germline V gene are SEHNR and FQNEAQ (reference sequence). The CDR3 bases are TGTGCCAGCAGCCCACCCTGGACTAGCGTTATCACAGATACGCAGTATTTT. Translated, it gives CASSPPWTSVITDTQYF.

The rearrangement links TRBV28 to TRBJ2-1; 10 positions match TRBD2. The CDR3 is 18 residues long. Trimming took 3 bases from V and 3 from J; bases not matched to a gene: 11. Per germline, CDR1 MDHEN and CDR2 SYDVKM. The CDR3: CASSLGLARGGRYNEQFF. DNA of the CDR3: TGTGCCAGCAGTTTGGGACTAGCGAGAGGGGGACGCTACAATGAGCAGTTCTTC.

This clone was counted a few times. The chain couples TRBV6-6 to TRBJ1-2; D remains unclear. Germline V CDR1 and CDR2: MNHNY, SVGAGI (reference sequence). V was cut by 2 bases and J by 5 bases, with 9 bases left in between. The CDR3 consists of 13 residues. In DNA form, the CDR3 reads TGTGCCAGCAGTTACAGGGCAGATTATGGCTACACCTTC. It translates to CASSYRADYGYTF.

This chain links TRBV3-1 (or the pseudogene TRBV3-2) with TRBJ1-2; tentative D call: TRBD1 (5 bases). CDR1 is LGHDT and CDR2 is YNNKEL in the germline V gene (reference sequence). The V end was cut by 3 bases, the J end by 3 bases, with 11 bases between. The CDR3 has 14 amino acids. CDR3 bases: TGTGCCAGCAGCCACAGCGGGGCGGACTATGGCTACACCTTC. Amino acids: CASSHSGADYGYTF.

For the CDR3, the DNA is TGTGCCTGGGGATACCCCCTGGGGCCCCAGCATTTT. This encodes CAWGYPLGPQHF. The genes are TRBV30 and TRBJ1-5, with D hard to call. Trimming stripped 5 bases from V and 9 bases from J, with 14 bases between. The germline gives CDR1 GTSNPN, CDR2 SVGIG (reference sequence). This CDR3 comprises 12 residues.

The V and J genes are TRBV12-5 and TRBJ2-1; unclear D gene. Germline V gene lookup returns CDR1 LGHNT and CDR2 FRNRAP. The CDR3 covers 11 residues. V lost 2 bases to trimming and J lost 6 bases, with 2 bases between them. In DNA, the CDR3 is TGTGCTAGTGGTTTGATCAATGAGCAGTTCTTC. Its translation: CASGLINEQFF.

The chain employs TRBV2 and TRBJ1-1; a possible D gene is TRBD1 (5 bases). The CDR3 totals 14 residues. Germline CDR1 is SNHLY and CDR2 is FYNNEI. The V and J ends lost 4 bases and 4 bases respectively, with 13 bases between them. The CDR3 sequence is CASSADGGGTEAFF. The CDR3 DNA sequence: TGTGCCAGCAGTGCCGACGGCGGGGGCACTGAAGCTTTCTTT. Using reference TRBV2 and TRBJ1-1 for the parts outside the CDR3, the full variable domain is EPEVTQTPSHQVTQMGQEVILRCVPISNHLYFYWYRQILGQKVEFLVSFYNNEISEKSEIFDDQFSVERPDGSNFTLKIRSTKLEDSAMYFCASSADGGGTEAFFGQGTRLTVV.

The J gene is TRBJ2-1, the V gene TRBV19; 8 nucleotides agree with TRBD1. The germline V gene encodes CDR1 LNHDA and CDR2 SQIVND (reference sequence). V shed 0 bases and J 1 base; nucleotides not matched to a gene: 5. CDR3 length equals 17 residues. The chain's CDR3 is CASSIDSGGLSYNEQFF. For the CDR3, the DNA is TGTGCCAGTAGTATAGATTCAGGGGGCTTATCCTACAATGAGCAGTTCTTC.

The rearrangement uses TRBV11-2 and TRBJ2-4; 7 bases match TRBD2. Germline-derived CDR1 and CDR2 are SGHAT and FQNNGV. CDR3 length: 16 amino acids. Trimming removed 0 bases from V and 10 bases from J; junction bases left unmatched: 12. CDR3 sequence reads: CASSLDRSQGGSIQYF. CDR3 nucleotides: TGTGCCAGCAGCTTAGATAGGTCCCAGGGAGGGTCGATTCAGTACTTC. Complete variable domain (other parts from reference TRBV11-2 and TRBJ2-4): EAGVAQSPRYKIIEKRQSVAFWCNPISGHATLYWYQQILGQGPKLLIQFQNNGVVDDSQLPKDRFSAERLKGVDSTLKIQPAKLEDSAVYLCASSLDRSQGGSIQYFGAGTRLSVL.

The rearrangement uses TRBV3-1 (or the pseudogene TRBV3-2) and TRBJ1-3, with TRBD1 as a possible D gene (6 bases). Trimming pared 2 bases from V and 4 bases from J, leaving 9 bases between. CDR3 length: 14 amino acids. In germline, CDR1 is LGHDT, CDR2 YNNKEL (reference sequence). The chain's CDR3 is CASSQRGDGNTIYF. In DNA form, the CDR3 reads TGTGCCAGCAGCCAAAGGGGGGACGGAAACACCATATATTTT.

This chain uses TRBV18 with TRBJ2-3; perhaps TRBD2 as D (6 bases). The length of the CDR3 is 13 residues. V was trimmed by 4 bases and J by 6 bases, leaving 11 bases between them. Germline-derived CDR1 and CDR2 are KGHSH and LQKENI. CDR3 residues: CASSLTSGDTQYF. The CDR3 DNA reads TGTGCCAGCTCACTGACTAGTGGGGATACGCAGTATTTT.

CDR3 residues: CASSLGGVVWTGNQPQHF. In DNA, the CDR3 is TGTGCCAGCAGCTTAGGGGGGGTAGTGTGGACAGGTAATCAGCCCCAGCATTTT. The chain couples TRBV7-8 to TRBJ1-5; 7 bases are shared with TRBD1. The CDR3 is 18 amino acids. Germline values: CDR1 SGHVS, CDR2 FQNEAQ. V was pared by 1 base and J by 4 bases, with 13 bases of the junction left unmatched.

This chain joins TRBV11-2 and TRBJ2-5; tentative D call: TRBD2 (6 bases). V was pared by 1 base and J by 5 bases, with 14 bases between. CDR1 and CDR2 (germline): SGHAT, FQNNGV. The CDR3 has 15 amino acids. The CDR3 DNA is TGTGCCAGCAGCTTAGTGGGACTTCTCGAGGAGACCCAGTACTTC. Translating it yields CASSLVGLLEETQYF.

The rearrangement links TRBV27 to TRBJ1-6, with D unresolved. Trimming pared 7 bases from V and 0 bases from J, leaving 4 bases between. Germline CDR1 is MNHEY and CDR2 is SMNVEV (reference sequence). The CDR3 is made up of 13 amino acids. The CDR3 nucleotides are TGTGCCAGCATGAGCTCCTATAATTCACCCCTCCACTTT. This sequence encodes CASMSSYNSPLHF.

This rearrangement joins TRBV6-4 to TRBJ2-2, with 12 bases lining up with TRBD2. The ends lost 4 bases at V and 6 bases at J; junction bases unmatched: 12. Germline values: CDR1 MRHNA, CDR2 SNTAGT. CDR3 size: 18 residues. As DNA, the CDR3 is TGTGCCAGCAGTGCGGTGCCCCGGTCTAGCGGGAGGGCCGGGGAGCTGTTTTTT. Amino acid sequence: CASSAVPRSSGRAGELFF.

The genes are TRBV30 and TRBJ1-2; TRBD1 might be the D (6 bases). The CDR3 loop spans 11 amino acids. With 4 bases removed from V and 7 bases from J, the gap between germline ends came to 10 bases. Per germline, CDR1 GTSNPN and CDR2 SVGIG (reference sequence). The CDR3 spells CAWTGAGGYTF. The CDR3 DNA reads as TGTGCCTGGACAGGGGCAGGTGGCTACACCTTC.